Below, 2 T cell receptor beta chains from the same sample are listed, as sequenced in a study of T cell responses to AZD1222 COVID-19 vaccine. Using immunoSEQ multiplex PCR, the repertoire was profiled, and TCRdb retains in-frame clones only, with some absent. The sample yields about 120,000 clones, around 93% seen once. Sequenced material: peripheral blood, taken on day 0 of AZD1222 vaccination. The receptor set was obtained from an adult in good health.

The chain's CDR3 is CASRFLSSMGSQHF. The DNA of the CDR3 is TGTGCCAGCAGGTTCTTAAGCTCTATGGGGTCCCAGCATTTT. J is TRBJ1-5 and V is TRBV28; D not certain. From germline, CDR1 is MDHEN and CDR2 SYDVKM. The CDR3 contains 14 residues. With 6 bases removed from V and 11 bases from J, the gap between germline ends came to 20 bases.

This clone has only one observation. This chain uses TRBV29-1 with TRBJ1-2; D not certain. Trimming took 3 bases from V and 1 from J, leaving 18 bases between them. The CDR3 is 16 residues long. Per germline, CDR1 SQVTM and CDR2 ANQGSEA. The CDR3, as DNA: TGCAGCGTTGAGGCCGGGCACAGTACTTTTAACTATGGCTACACCTTC. Protein product: CSVEAGHSTFNYGYTF. The whole variable domain, filled in from reference TRBV29-1 and TRBJ1-2, reads SAVISQKPSRDICQRGTSLTIQCQVDSQVTMMFWYRQQPGQSLTLIATANQGSEATYESGFVIDKFPISRPNLTFSTLTVSNMSPEDSSIYLCSVEAGHSTFNYGYTFGSGTRLTVV.